The 23 T cell receptor beta chains reported below all come from one sample, sequenced in a study of cytomegalovirus exposure and HLA in healthy donors. The PCR contained 60 Vbeta and 13 Jbeta primers. TCRdb's copy holds only in-frame clones and misses some; the assay was immunoSEQ multiplex PCR. The table records 200,000 or so clones, 80% to 85% of them present only once. The material sequenced was PBMCs. The receptors shown here come from a woman under 30 in good health and CMV-seropositive.

CDR3 sequence reads: CASSPEGGGGEKLFF. Written as DNA, the CDR3 is TGTGCCAGCAGCCCGGAGGGGGGCGGGGGTGAAAAACTGTTTTTT. The V and J genes are TRBV5-4 and TRBJ1-4, with a possible D match to TRBD1 (6 bases). Deletions cut 4 bases from V and 7 bases from J, with 17 bases between. Per germline, CDR1 SGHNT and CDR2 YYREEE (reference sequence). This CDR3 is built from 15 residues.

The chain has TRBV5-1 and TRBJ1-5; 7 bases agree with TRBD1. The CDR3 totals 14 residues. Looked up from germline, CDR1 is SGHRS and CDR2 is YFSETQ. V shed 2 bases, J shed 6 bases, and the junction held 5 bases outside the gene matches. The CDR3 here is CASSFLQGGQPQHF. The CDR3, as DNA: TGCGCCAGCAGCTTCCTCCAGGGGGGTCAGCCCCAGCATTTT.

The chain carries TRBV6-1 and TRBJ2-6; the D gene is possibly TRBD2 (6 bases). Trimming stripped 6 bases from V and 3 bases from J, with 12 bases between. This CDR3 contains 15 residues. Germline V gives CDR1 MNHNS, CDR2 SASEGT. In DNA form, the CDR3 reads TGTGCCAGCAGCCGGGACTTTTATGGGGCCAACGTCCTGACTTTC. Protein product: CASSRDFYGANVLTF.

This chain links TRBV27 with TRBJ2-7, with 7 bases identical to TRBD2. The CDR3 is 11 amino acids. Germline V lookup: CDR1 MNHEY, CDR2 SMNVEV (reference sequence). With 7 bases clipped from V and 4 bases from J, the junction kept 1 base outside the gene matches. CDR3 loop: CASNGGYEQYF. In DNA, the CDR3 is TGTGCCAGCAACGGGGGGTACGAGCAGTACTTC.

The chain is built from TRBV6-5 and TRBJ2-7; 11 nucleotides agree with TRBD1. The CDR3 runs 14 residues. Germline V gene sequence: CDR1 MNHEY, CDR2 SVGAGI. Unmatched junction bases numbered 1, after V lost 2 bases and J lost 4 bases. CDR3 bases: TGTGCCAGCAGTTACGGGACAGGGGGATACGAGCAGTACGTC. This translates into CASSYGTGGYEQYV.

This chain uses TRBV4-2 with TRBJ1-4; D perhaps matches TRBD1 (5 bases). Trimming shortened V by 0 bases and J by 8 bases, and 13 bases separated the two germline ends. Germline V gives CDR1 LGHNA, CDR2 YNFKEQ. There are 15 residues in the CDR3. The CDR3 here is CASSQDPQGYEKLFF. The CDR3 DNA reads as TGTGCCAGCAGCCAAGATCCCCAGGGTTACGAAAAACTGTTTTTT.

The gene calls are TRBV13 and TRBJ1-1, with unresolved D. The CDR3 spans 15 residues. Trimming pared 1 base from V and 0 bases from J, leaving 9 bases between. CDR1 PRHDT and CDR2 FYEKMQ come from the germline V gene (reference sequence). CDR3 protein: CASSLAQHMNTEAFF. The CDR3 DNA sequence: TGTGCCAGCAGCTTAGCACAACACATGAACACTGAAGCTTTCTTT.

The chain carries TRBV14 and TRBJ2-1, with D perhaps TRBD2 (5 bases). This CDR3 region has 15 residues. Per the germline V gene, CDR1 is SGHDN and CDR2 is FVKESK. V was trimmed by 5 bases and J by 4 bases, leaving 15 bases between them. CDR3: CASSTLGAKYNEQFF. The DNA of the CDR3 is TGTGCCAGCAGCACCTTGGGAGCAAAATACAATGAGCAGTTCTTC.

CDR3 sequence (DNA): TGTGCCAGCAGCAACCTAGCGATCCCAGGGGGGAGTTCACCCCTCCACTTT. Encoded protein: CASSNLAIPGGSSPLHF. This sequence joins TRBV5-6 and TRBJ1-6; TRBD1 matches 7 bases. This CDR3 comprises 17 residues. V lost 4 bases, J lost 9 bases, and 16 bases stayed unmatched. CDR1 and CDR2 (germline): SGHDT, YYEEEE.

This rearrangement joins TRBV6-1 to TRBJ1-2, with D tentatively TRBD1 (5 bases). V lost 4 bases to trimming and J lost 4 bases, with 10 bases between them. Germline V gene sequence: CDR1 MNHNS, CDR2 SASEGT. This CDR3 region has 13 residues. CDR3 region: CASSGGVTYGYTF. CDR3 nucleotide sequence: TGTGCCAGCAGTGGGGGGGTCACCTATGGCTACACCTTC.

This chain links TRBV11-2 with TRBJ2-5, with D perhaps matching TRBD1 (6 bases). The J call could be wrong; TRBJ2-7 is a better fit for the DNA end. The CDR3 length is 13 residues. The germline gives CDR1 SGHAT, CDR2 FQNNGV. CDR3 sequence reads: CASSLNRVYEQYF. CDR3 nucleotides: TGTGCCAGCAGCTTGAACAGGGTCTACGAGCAGTACTTC.

The chain joins TRBV2 to TRBJ2-7; 8 bases match TRBD1. CDR3 length: 16 amino acids. Germline V gives CDR1 SNHLY, CDR2 FYNNEI. V trimming: 4 bases; J trimming: 0 bases; junction bases outside the gene matches: 8. The CDR3 reads CASSGAVTGGSYEQYF. The CDR3 DNA reads as TGTGCCAGCAGTGGAGCAGTAACAGGGGGCTCCTACGAGCAGTACTTC.

J is TRBJ2-2 and V is TRBV28; 9 bases are a match to TRBD1. CDR3 size: 16 residues. V was clipped by 5 bases and J by 2 bases; unmatched bases: 6. The germline V gene has CDR1 MDHEN and CDR2 SYDVKM. The CDR3 DNA sequence: TGTGCCAGCAGTCTCTGGACAGGGGCAAACACCGGGGAGCTGTTTTTT. Translated, it gives CASSLWTGANTGELFF.

The chain uses TRBV25-1 and TRBJ2-5; TRBD1 agrees at 7 bases. This CDR3 is built from 15 residues. Unmatched junction bases numbered 10, after V lost 3 bases and J lost 6 bases. Germline V gene lookup returns CDR1 MGHDK and CDR2 SYGVNS. CDR3 sequence (DNA): TGTGCCAGCAGTGAGTTTAGGGGGCATGAGCAGACCCAGTACTTC. Its translation is CASSEFRGHEQTQYF.

The chain carries TRBV4-3 and TRBJ1-6, with D tentatively TRBD1 (5 bases). Trimming left V 0 bases short and J 7 bases short, with 10 bases between. The CDR3 loop spans 15 amino acids. CDR1 and CDR2 from the germline V gene are LGHNA and YSLEER. The CDR3 reads CASSQDSQENSPLHF. CDR3 bases: TGCGCCAGCAGCCAAGATTCACAGGAGAATTCACCCCTCCACTTT.

The chain links TRBV11-3 to TRBJ1-2, with 7 positions matching TRBD1. The trim removed 4 bases at V and 4 bases at J, leaving 9 bases unmatched. Germline CDR1 SGHNT, CDR2 YENEEA. The CDR3 totals 15 residues. The CDR3 coding sequence is TGTGCCAGCAGCTCCCACAGGGGTTATAGCTATGGCTACACCTTC. Translating gives CASSSHRGYSYGYTF.

This clone was picked up one time. This chain connects TRBV5-6 to TRBJ2-7; 7 nucleotides line up with TRBD1. This CDR3 is 17 amino acids long. Germline lookup yields CDR1 SGHDT and CDR2 YYEEEE. The J segment lost 1 base and the V segment lost 4 bases, leaving 14 bases of the junction unmatched. The CDR3 is CASSPVRTGTFSYEQYF. Here the CDR3 DNA reads TGTGCCAGCAGCCCGGTCCGGACAGGAACTTTTTCCTACGAGCAGTACTTC.

The rearrangement links TRBV6-1 to TRBJ2-1, with D possibly matching TRBD1 (5 bases). There are 15 residues in the CDR3. CDR1 and CDR2 from the germline V gene are MNHNS and SASEGT. The V end lost 6 bases, the J end lost 3 bases, and 15 bases lay between the germline ends. The CDR3 is CASSNQGSDYNEQFF. CDR3 bases: TGTGCCAGCAGCAATCAGGGCTCCGACTACAATGAGCAGTTCTTC.

This clone was seen a few times. The V gene is TRBV6-4, the J gene TRBJ2-2; D perhaps matches TRBD2 (6 bases). Trimming cost V 2 bases and J 1 base, with 11 bases left between them. This CDR3 spans 16 amino acids. The germline gives CDR1 MRHNA, CDR2 SNTAGT. The CDR3 DNA sequence: TGTGCCAGCAGTGACAACGGAGGGGAGAACACCGGGGAGCTGTTTTTT. The encoded protein is CASSDNGGENTGELFF.

The chain combines TRBV27 with TRBJ1-2, with 8 bases fitting TRBD1. V trimming: 8 bases; J trimming: 2 bases; junction bases outside the gene matches: 7. Germline V gene lookup returns CDR1 MNHEY and CDR2 SMNVEV (reference sequence). The length of the CDR3 is 14 residues. The DNA of the CDR3 is TGTGCCAGCCGGAGGTCAGGGGGCAACTATGGCTACACCTTC. This translates into CASRRSGGNYGYTF.

The rearrangement joins TRBV30 to TRBJ1-4; tentatively, D is TRBD1 (5 bases). The CDR3 length is 14 residues. Trimming stripped 3 bases from V and 4 bases from J, with 12 bases between. Germline CDR1 reads GTSNPN; CDR2 reads SVGIG (reference sequence). The CDR3 loop reads CAWSDSPYNEKLFF. In DNA form, the CDR3 reads TGTGCCTGGAGCGACAGTCCATATAATGAAAAACTGTTTTTT.

This clone was seen once. The chain carries TRBV6-1 and TRBJ2-5; D possibly corresponds to TRBD1 (6 bases). The CDR3 is made up of 14 amino acids. Looked up from germline, CDR1 is MNHNS and CDR2 is SASEGT. Deletions cut 6 bases from V and 2 bases from J, with 13 bases between. The chain's CDR3 is CASRLTGLQETQYF. Here the CDR3 DNA reads TGTGCCAGCAGGTTGACAGGTCTACAAGAGACCCAGTACTTC.

The J gene is TRBJ1-6, the V gene TRBV7-3; D unclear. The V gene lost 2 bases and the J gene lost 8 bases, with 13 bases spanning the gap. Germline values: CDR1 SGHTA, CDR2 FQGTGA. This CDR3 comprises 15 residues. CDR3 bases: TGTGCCAGCAGCTTACGGGCCAGAGGGTATTCACCCCTCCACTTT. It yields the protein CASSLRARGYSPLHF.